These 19 T cell receptor beta chains were sequenced from one sample in a study of blood T cell repertoires in COVID-19 (dated by TCRdb to 2018 to 2021). Libraries were made using the immunoSEQ multiplex PCR assay. The source is immuneACCESS, and TCRdb retained only in-frame sequences with V and J called. Part of the clones is not carried over; for the studies checked, unresolved V genes explain less than half of this, and the remainder is unexplained. The sample has fewer than 300,000 clones on record, 80% to 95% of them singletons. The ten largest clones take up 1% to 1.3% of the sample. Sequences were obtained from PBMCs or T cells enriched from blood (not recorded which). All receptors come from a woman younger than 45 who had recovered from COVID-19.

V is TRBV7-9 and J is TRBJ2-7; D perhaps matches TRBD2 (5 bases). The V and J ends lost 1 base and 2 bases respectively, with 15 bases between them. CDR1 SEHNR and CDR2 FQNEAQ come from the germline V gene (reference sequence). The CDR3 extends over 16 amino acids. The CDR3 DNA reads as TGTGCCAGCAGCTTAGTTCCATCCTCCGGGGCCTACGAGCAGTACTTC. This gives the protein CASSLVPSSGAYEQYF.

The chain couples TRBV28 to TRBJ2-3; the match to TRBD2 covers 9 bases. V gave up 7 bases and J gave up 6 bases; unmatched junction bases: 11. CDR1 MDHEN and CDR2 SYDVKM come from the germline V gene. The CDR3 extends over 15 amino acids. CDR3 DNA sequence: TGTGCCAGCAAAGTTAGCGGGAGCGTGGACGATACGCAGTATTTT. It encodes CASKVSGSVDDTQYF.

V is TRBV28 and J is TRBJ1-2; 7 bases line up with TRBD1. CDR3 length: 13 residues. Trimming at V came to 7 bases and at J to 8 bases, leaving 10 bases not matched to a gene. The germline CDR1 and CDR2 sequences are MDHEN and SYDVKM. CDR3: CASIVVGGRGYTF. In nucleotides, the CDR3 is TGTGCCAGCATAGTGGTAGGGGGCCGAGGCTACACCTTC.

The gene calls are TRBV29-1 and TRBJ2-1, with 7 bases that match TRBD2. Germline V gene lookup returns CDR1 SQVTM and CDR2 ANQGSEA. The V segment lost 3 bases and the J segment 6 bases; nucleotides outside the gene matches: 5. The CDR3 sequence is 13 residues long. CDR3 sequence (DNA): TGCAGCGTTGAGACTAGCTTCTCCAATGAGCAGTTCTTC. It encodes CSVETSFSNEQFF.

V usage is TRBV7-3 and J usage is TRBJ2-3; 7 bases line up with TRBD2. V was pared by 2 bases and J by 0 bases, with 5 bases of the junction left unmatched. Per the germline V gene, CDR1 is SGHTA and CDR2 is FQGTGA. The CDR3 sequence is 16 residues long. The CDR3 DNA reads as TGTGCCAGCAGCTTATTCACTAGCGATAGCACAGATACGCAGTATTTT. Its protein is CASSLFTSDSTDTQYF. Combining the CDR3 with reference TRBV7-3 and TRBJ2-3 gives the whole variable domain GAGVSQTPSNKVTEKGKYVELRCDPISGHTALYWYRQSLGQGPEFLIYFQGTGAADDSGLPNDRFFAVRPEGSVSTLKIQRTERGDSAVYLCASSLFTSDSTDTQYFGPGTRLTVL.

The genes are TRBV5-1 and TRBJ2-7; TRBD2 agrees at 7 bases. V gave up 0 bases and J gave up 2 bases; unmatched junction bases: 5. The germline gives CDR1 SGHRS, CDR2 YFSETQ. The CDR3 runs 15 residues. CDR3 residues: CASSLATSVTYEQYF. CDR3 bases: TGCGCCAGCAGCTTGGCCACTAGCGTTACCTACGAGCAGTACTTC.

V is TRBV10-3 and J is TRBJ1-3; D may be TRBD1 (6 bases). The ends were cut back, 3 bases at V and 9 bases at J, with 27 bases in the middle. CDR1 and CDR2 from the germline V gene are ENHRY and SYGVKD. This CDR3 has 18 residues. Here the CDR3 reads CAISDPTGQHLRGLTIYF. CDR3 coding DNA: TGTGCCATCAGTGACCCAACGGGACAACATTTAAGAGGACTCACCATATATTTT.

J is TRBJ1-5 and V is TRBV4-1; 9 bases map to TRBD1. Germline CDR1 and CDR2: MGHRA and YSYEKL. J was trimmed by 0 bases and V by 4 bases; bases with no gene match: 1. This CDR3 is built from 15 residues. Written as DNA, the CDR3 is TGCGCCAGCAGCCTGGACAGGGGTAGCAATCAGCCCCAGCATTTT. Protein product: CASSLDRGSNQPQHF.

This rearrangement joins TRBV9 to TRBJ2-3, with TRBD2 matching over 7 bases. Germline values: CDR1 SGDLS, CDR2 YYNGEE. The CDR3 loop spans 16 amino acids. V shed 3 bases and J 3 bases; nucleotides not matched to a gene: 10. The CDR3, as DNA: TGTGCCAGCAGCGCCCGGGACTACGTAGGGACAGATACGCAGTATTTT. Translated, it gives CASSARDYVGTDTQYF. The variable domain in full, completed from reference TRBV9 and TRBJ2-3, reads DSGVTQTPKHLITATGQRVTLRCSPRSGDLSVYWYQQSLDQGLQFLIQYYNGEERAKGNILERFSAQQFPDLHSELNLSSLELGDSALYFCASSARDYVGTDTQYFGPGTRLTVL.

The V gene is TRBV6-5, the J gene TRBJ2-5; D gene unclear. V gave up 8 bases and J gave up 1 base, with 14 bases separating them. Looked up from germline, CDR1 is MNHEY and CDR2 is SVGAGI. The CDR3 runs to 14 residues. Here the CDR3 reads CASRTPNGQETQYF. In DNA form, the CDR3 reads TGTGCCAGCCGCACCCCTAACGGCCAAGAGACCCAGTACTTC.

This chain links TRBV9 with TRBJ2-7; 7 bases map to TRBD2. The CDR3 extends over 15 amino acids. Germline CDR1 and CDR2: SGDLS and YYNGEE. Trimming at V came to 2 bases and at J to 7 bases, leaving 12 bases not matched to a gene. The CDR3 nucleotides read TGTGCCAGCAGCGTGCTAGCGGATTACATCGGGGAGCAGTACTTC. This translates into CASSVLADYIGEQYF.

This chain links TRBV10-3 with TRBJ1-3; D might be TRBD1 (5 bases). The CDR3 sequence is 13 residues long. Between the trimmed V and J ends, which lost 9 bases and 2 bases, there was a span of 11 bases. Germline V gene data show CDR1 as ENHRY and CDR2 as SYGVKD. DNA for the CDR3: TGTGCCATTACAGGAGCCACTGGAAACACCATATATTTT. This codes for CAITGATGNTIYF.

J is TRBJ2-1 and V is TRBV6-6; D is perhaps TRBD2 (7 bases). This CDR3 is built from 15 residues. V lost 2 bases and J 5 bases, leaving 13 bases between the germline ends. Germline V gene sequence: CDR1 MNHNY, CDR2 SVGAGI (reference sequence). This CDR3 is CASSYRGRDHNEQFF. DNA for the CDR3: TGTGCCAGCAGTTACAGGGGGAGGGATCACAATGAGCAGTTCTTC.

This chain joins TRBV24-1 and TRBJ1-2; no firm D call. Germline loops: CDR1 KGHDR, CDR2 SFDVKD. V lost 4 bases to trimming and J lost 8 bases, with 16 bases between them. The CDR3 totals 14 residues. CDR3 coding DNA: TGTGCCACCAGTGACCGTAAAACGGACTGGGGCTACACCTTC. Its translation is CATSDRKTDWGYTF.

The V gene is TRBV28, the J gene TRBJ1-4; no clear D gene. V was shortened by 5 bases and J by 5 bases, with 15 bases between the two germline ends. CDR3 length: 15 amino acids. Germline V gives CDR1 MDHEN, CDR2 SYDVKM. The DNA for the CDR3 is TGTGCCAGCAGTACCCCAACAGAGATGAATGAAAAACTGTTTTTT. It specifies CASSTPTEMNEKLFF. The whole variable domain, filled in from reference TRBV28 and TRBJ1-4, reads DVKVTQSSRYLVKRTGEKVFLECVQDMDHENMFWYRQDPGLGLRLIYFSYDVKMKEKGDIPEGYSVSREKKERFSLILESASTNQTSMYLCASSTPTEMNEKLFFGSGTQLSVL.

CDR3 amino acids: CASSLLAQGPSSYEQYF. In DNA form, the CDR3 reads TGTGCCAGCTCACTACTCGCCCAGGGGCCATCCTCCTACGAGCAGTACTTC. V usage is TRBV18 and J usage is TRBJ2-7, with D maybe TRBD1 (6 bases). V was shortened by 4 bases and J by 0 bases, with 19 bases between the two germline ends. CDR3 length equals 17 residues. From germline, CDR1 is KGHSH and CDR2 LQKENI.

The rearrangement joins TRBV7-2 to TRBJ2-7; D is ambiguous. CDR3 length equals 15 residues. V was shortened by 0 bases and J by 1 base, with 10 bases between the two germline ends. From germline, CDR1 is SGHTA and CDR2 FQGNSA. This CDR3 is CASSLALGGSYEQYF. CDR3 nucleotides: TGTGCCAGCAGCTTAGCCCTTGGCGGATCCTACGAGCAGTACTTC.

The V gene is TRBV28, the J gene TRBJ1-1, with D maybe TRBD1 (5 bases). Trimming shortened V by 6 bases and J by 5 bases, and 7 bases separated the two germline ends. Germline-derived CDR1 and CDR2 are MDHEN and SYDVKM. The CDR3 has 11 amino acids. The CDR3 protein is CASSPGTEAFF. CDR3 coding DNA: TGTGCCAGCAGCCCAGGGACTGAAGCTTTCTTT. The full variable domain, its missing parts supplied by reference TRBV28 and TRBJ1-1, is DVKVTQSSRYLVKRTGEKVFLECVQDMDHENMFWYRQDPGLGLRLIYFSYDVKMKEKGDIPEGYSVSREKKERFSLILESASTNQTSMYLCASSPGTEAFFGQGTRLTVV.

The chain couples TRBV20-1 to TRBJ1-1, with D perhaps TRBD1 (5 bases). The V gene's germline CDR1 is DFQATT and CDR2 SNEGSKA (reference sequence). The CDR3 consists of 11 residues. Trimming pared 5 bases from V and 8 bases from J, leaving 12 bases between. The CDR3 protein is CSASLGGEAFF. CDR3 coding DNA: TGCAGTGCTTCCCTTGGGGGGGAAGCTTTCTTT.